The 4 T cell receptor beta chains given below trace back to one sample, sequenced in a study of cytomegalovirus exposure and HLA in healthy donors. PCR amplification relied on 60 Vbeta primers (plus 13 Jbeta primers). Sequencing used immunoSEQ multiplex PCR; TCRdb keeps in-frame clones, though not all of them. The sample's table shows some 52,000 clones. Sequencing was performed on PBMCs. The receptor source for this set is an older woman in good health and CMV-seropositive.

The chain uses TRBV2 and TRBJ1-1; D call uncertain. CDR1 is SNHLY and CDR2 is FYNNEI in the germline V gene. The CDR3 spans 14 residues. The V gene lost 3 bases and the J gene lost 4 bases, with 12 bases spanning the gap. Here the CDR3 DNA reads TGTGCCAGCAGTGATGTGCTATCGGGCACTGAAGCTTTCTTT. Its protein is CASSDVLSGTEAFF. The complete variable domain, with remaining parts taken from reference TRBV2 and TRBJ1-1, reads EPEVTQTPSHQVTQMGQEVILRCVPISNHLYFYWYRQILGQKVEFLVSFYNNEISEKSEIFDDQFSVERPDGSNFTLKIRSTKLEDSAMYFCASSDVLSGTEAFFGQGTRLTVV.

V is TRBV29-1 and J is TRBJ1-1; 7 nucleotides match TRBD1. This CDR3 spans 12 amino acids. Per germline, CDR1 SQVTM and CDR2 ANQGSEA. Trimming removed 3 bases from V and 7 bases from J; junction bases left unmatched: 5. The CDR3 sequence is CSVESRQGEAFF. CDR3 sequence (DNA): TGCAGCGTTGAGTCTAGACAGGGTGAAGCTTTCTTT.

The J gene is TRBJ1-1, the V gene TRBV19; a weak D match, TRBD1 (5 bases). V was clipped by 6 bases and J by 0 bases, with 11 bases between them. The CDR3 covers 14 residues. Germline assignment: CDR1 LNHDA and CDR2 SQIVND (reference sequence). CDR3 nucleotide sequence: TGTGCCAGTAGCTGGGAGGGACTGAACACTGAAGCTTTCTTT. Encoded protein: CASSWEGLNTEAFF.

This rearrangement joins TRBV5-1 to TRBJ2-3; TRBD1 agrees at 9 bases. Per the germline V gene, CDR1 is SGHRS and CDR2 is YFSETQ. Trimming cost V 6 bases and J 0 bases; bases outside gene matches: 2. The CDR3 loop spans 14 amino acids. The CDR3 sequence: CASMDRGSTDTQYF. For the CDR3, the DNA is TGCGCCAGCATGGACAGGGGAAGCACAGATACGCAGTATTTT.